This T cell receptor beta chain stems from a study of regulatory T cells in long-lasting Graves disease. Study observations and caveats: Sharing of public clonotypes was greater in persistent patients (about 3,000) than in new patients (around 890).

Both iRepertoire HTBI primers and Arm-PCR of CDR3 regions were used to build the TCR beta libraries. TCRdb re-analysed the multiplex PCR reads in MiXCR, keeping a single row per CDR3 protein. The profile shows roughly 560,000 distinct CDR3 sequences, around 15% of them singletons. This clonotype was counted between two and nine times. Its antigen is not known. A clone one base away is much larger, so this may be a read error. The sample's time point: newly diagnosed GD, antithyroid drugs for less than 3 months. PBMC RNA served as the TCR library source. EDTA tubes held approximately 10 milliliters of peripheral blood from each patient. Germline lookup yields CDR1 ENHRY and CDR2 SYGVKD. The CDR3 loop spans 16 amino acids. Trimming took off 4 bases at V and 3 bases at J, with 19 bases between the two ends. The data were also submitted as part of a second study, on T cells in Graves' hyperthyroidism and ophthalmopathy.

The chain uses TRBV10-3 and TRBJ2-7, with D tentatively TRBD2 (5 bases). This receptor was identified in a woman aged 35-65 years with Graves disease. The sample here was peripheral blood mononuclear cells (PBMCs), taken at new diagnosis, from a patient treated with antithyroid drugs. CDR3 nucleotide sequence: TGTGCCATCAGTGGCCCCGACGAGGGTACAGACTACGAGCAGTACTTC. Translated: CAISGPDEGTDYEQYF.